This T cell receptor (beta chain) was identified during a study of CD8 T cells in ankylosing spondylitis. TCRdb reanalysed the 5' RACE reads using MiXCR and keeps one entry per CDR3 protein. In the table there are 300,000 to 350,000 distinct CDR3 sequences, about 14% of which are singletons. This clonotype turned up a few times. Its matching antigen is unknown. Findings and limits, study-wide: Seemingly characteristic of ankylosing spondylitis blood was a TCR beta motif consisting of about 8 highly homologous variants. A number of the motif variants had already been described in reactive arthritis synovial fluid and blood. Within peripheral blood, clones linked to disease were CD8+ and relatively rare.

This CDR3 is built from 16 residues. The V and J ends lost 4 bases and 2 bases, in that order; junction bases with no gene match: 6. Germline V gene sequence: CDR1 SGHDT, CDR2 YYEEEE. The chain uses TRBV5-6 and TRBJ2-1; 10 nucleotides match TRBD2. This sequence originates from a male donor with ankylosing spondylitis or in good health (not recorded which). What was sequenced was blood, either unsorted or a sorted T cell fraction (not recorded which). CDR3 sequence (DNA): TGTGCCAGCAGCAAAGGACTAGCGGTCCCCTACAATGAGCAGTTCTTC. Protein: CASSKGLAVPYNEQFF.